A selection of T cell receptor beta chains follows, all from one sample in a study of graft-versus-host responses after intestinal transplantation. The method was immunoSEQ multiplex PCR; TCRdb's version includes in-frame clones alone and lacks a portion of them. Of under 140,000 clones detected, 93% appear once; the ten largest clones hold roughly 0.5%. For these TCRs, the target antigens are not known. The sequenced sample was unstimulated CD8+ T cells sorted from spleen or lymph node cells, obtained before intestinal transplant. The receptor set was obtained from a human donor who received an intestinal transplant. Both conserved end residues are part of each CDR3. D genes are given only for firm matches. The listing skips clone size in some rows; elsewhere it reads once, few, many or a size class.

size	J	length	D	V	DNA	CDR3
-	TRBJ2-1	13	-	TRBV14	TGTGCCAGCAGCCAATGGGGCTACAATGAGCAGTTCTTC	CASSQWGYNEQFF
-	TRBJ1-4	16	-	TRBV5-1	TGCGCCAGCAGTTACTCTTACACCGAGGTCGAGGAAAAACTGTTTTTT	CASSYSYTEVEEKLFF
-	TRBJ2-7	13	TRBD1	TRBV30	TGTGCCTGGAGTATAGGACAGGGATACGAGCAGTACTTC	CAWSIGQGYEQYF
-	TRBJ2-1	14	-	TRBV27	TGTGCCAGCACGGGGCTAGCGCCCTACAATGAGCAGTTCTTC	CASTGLAPYNEQFF
-	TRBJ2-1	14	-	TRBV6-1	TGTGCCAGCAGTGAAGCCAGGGGAGGGGATGAGCAGTTCTTC	CASSEARGGDEQFF
-	TRBJ1-5	15	-	TRBV19	TGTGCCAGTAGTATAGTTAGCAGGGGCAATCAGCCCCAGCATTTT	CASSIVSRGNQPQHF
-	TRBJ1-5	15	-	TRBV6-1	TGTGCCAGCAGTGAACCGCGGTTTGTTAATCAGCCCCAGCATTTT	CASSEPRFVNQPQHF
-	TRBJ1-4	14	-	TRBV13	TGTGCCAGCAGCTCGACTCCAACTAATGAAAAACTGTTTTTT	CASSSTPTNEKLFF
-	TRBJ1-1	13	-	TRBV28	TGTGCCAGCAGTTTTTGGGGAAACACTGAAGCTTTCTTT	CASSFWGNTEAFF
-	TRBJ2-3	16	-	TRBV5-4	TGTGCCAGCAGCTCCTGGCGACCCTTAAGCACAGATACGCAGTATTTT	CASSSWRPLSTDTQYF
-	TRBJ2-7	14	-	TRBV4-1	TGCGCCAGCAGCCAAGATGGGGCATTCTACGAGCAGTACTTC	CASSQDGAFYEQYF
once	TRBJ1-3	13	-	TRBV6-5	TGTGCCAGCAGAGTTGGCTCTGGAAACACCATATATTTT	CASRVGSGNTIYF
-	TRBJ2-5	14	TRBD2	TRBV6-5	TGTGCCAGCACCCGGACTAGCGGGGGGGAGACCCAGTACTTC	CASTRTSGGETQYF
once	TRBJ2-3	14	TRBD2	TRBV19	TGTGCCAGCCAAATAGCGGGAGGGTCAGATACGCAGTATTTT	CASQIAGGSDTQYF
-	TRBJ2-7	13	TRBD1	TRBV5-6	TGTGCCAGCAGCTTCGGGACAGCCTACGAGCAGTACTTC	CASSFGTAYEQYF
once	TRBJ2-7	15	-	TRBV6-5	TGTGCCAGCAGTTACTCGGACCCTGAAACCTACGAGCAGTACTTC	CASSYSDPETYEQYF
-	TRBJ2-3	15	TRBD2	TRBV7-8	TGTGCCAGCAGCTTGTACGGGAGGGCCCCAGATACGCAGTATTTT	CASSLYGRAPDTQYF
-	TRBJ2-3	19	TRBD2	TRBV2	TGTGCCAGCAGGGGGCCCGGGATTCTAGCGGGAGGGACCACAGATACGCAGTATTTT	CASRGPGILAGGTTDTQYF
-	TRBJ2-1	15	-	TRBV7-8	TGTGCCAGCAGCTTAGGAGTGGGCCCGGGCAATGAGCAGTTCTTC	CASSLGVGPGNEQFF
once	TRBJ2-1	13	-	TRBV6-5	TGTGCCAGCGGCCCAAGCTCCTACAATGAGCAGTTCTTC	CASGPSSYNEQFF
-	TRBJ1-5	14	-	TRBV6-6	TGTGCCAGCAGTGGGGACGTAGACAATCAGCCCCAGCATTTT	CASSGDVDNQPQHF
-	TRBJ2-7	15	TRBD2	TRBV27	TGTGCCAGCAGTCCAGGACTAGCGGGAGTAGCCGAGCAGTACTTC	CASSPGLAGVAEQYF
-	TRBJ2-3	13	-	TRBV7-9	TGTGCCAGCAGACCGTCCACGGGGCATACGCAGTATTTT	CASRPSTGHTQYF
-	TRBJ2-7	13	TRBD1	TRBV2	TGTGCCAGCAGTCCCGACAGGGCCTACGAGCAGTACTTC	CASSPDRAYEQYF
once	TRBJ1-2	14	-	TRBV19	TGTGCCACTCATCCCGGGGTCATAAACTATGGCTACACCTTC	CATHPGVINYGYTF
-	TRBJ2-1	13	TRBD1	TRBV19	TGTGCCAGTAGTATTCGACAGGGCTATGAGCAGTTCTTC	CASSIRQGYEQFF
-	TRBJ2-1	15	-	TRBV11-2	TGTGCCTCGCAATGGGCGAGAGGGCCCTACAATGAGCAGTTCTTC	CASQWARGPYNEQFF
-	TRBJ2-3	10	-	TRBV12-5	TGTGCTAGCTCCTGGGATACGCAGTATTTT	CASSWDTQYF
once	TRBJ1-2	14	-	TRBV9	TGTGCCAGCAGCGTAGCCGGAGGGAGGGATGGCTACACCTTC	CASSVAGGRDGYTF
-	TRBJ1-1	15	-	TRBV7-8	TGTGCCAGCAGCTTAGGTCCGGGTTTGGGCACTGAAGCTTTCTTT	CASSLGPGLGTEAFF
-	TRBJ2-7	10	-	TRBV5-1	TGCGCCAGCTATGGGGGCGAGCAGTACTTC	CASYGGEQYF
-	TRBJ2-3	15	-	TRBV2	TGTGCCAGCAGTGAGGCGGCTTTTCTCACAGATACGCAGTATTTT	CASSEAAFLTDTQYF
-	TRBJ1-2	15	TRBD1	TRBV28	TGTGCCAGCAGTCCGGGACAGGAAGCTAACTATGGCTACACCTTC	CASSPGQEANYGYTF
-	TRBJ2-2	14	TRBD2	TRBV28	TGTGCCAGCAGTTTAGGGGGGGTTGGCGGGGAGCTGTTTTTT	CASSLGGVGGELFF
-	TRBJ1-1	14	-	TRBV5-1	TGCGCCAGCAGCTTGACCGCCCGGGACACTGAAGCTTTCTTT	CASSLTARDTEAFF
-	TRBJ1-2	12	-	TRBV29-1	TGCAGCGTTGAGGGAAGTACTGCGGGCTACACCTTC	CSVEGSTAGYTF
-	TRBJ1-2	15	-	TRBV7-9	TGTGCCAGCAGCTTAGATGAAGGGGTATACTATGGCTACACCTTC	CASSLDEGVYYGYTF
-	TRBJ2-3	14	-	TRBV7-9	TGTGCCAGCAGCCCCGTTATGGGGGCAGATACGCAGTATTTT	CASSPVMGADTQYF
-	TRBJ2-2	17	-	TRBV19	TGTGCCAGTAGTCGACAAAACAGTAGATTAGATACCGGGGAGCTGTTTTTT	CASSRQNSRLDTGELFF
-	TRBJ2-5	15	TRBD2	TRBV2	TGTGCCAGCATCCTGACTAGCGGGACGGGAGAGACCCAGTACTTC	CASILTSGTGETQYF
-	TRBJ2-7	13	-	TRBV27	TGTGCCAGCAGTTTGACAAGATCCTACGAGCAGTACTTC	CASSLTRSYEQYF
-	TRBJ1-1	13	-	TRBV19	TGTGCCAGTAGTATAAGGACAGAGCTTGAAGCTTTCTTT	CASSIRTELEAFF
once	TRBJ2-5	18	TRBD1	TRBV5-4	TGTGCCAGCAGCTTGGGTTTGTGGACAGGGGCGATCCAAGAGACCCAGTACTTC	CASSLGLWTGAIQETQYF
-	TRBJ1-2	11	TRBD1	TRBV29-1	TGCAGCGTTGCAGGGGGCTATGGCTACACCTTC	CSVAGGYGYTF
-	TRBJ1-1	16	TRBD1	TRBV6-5	TGTGCCAGCAGTTACTCGAAGGCCAGGGGGAGGACTGAAGCTTTCTTT	CASSYSKARGRTEAFF
-	TRBJ1-3	14	TRBD1	TRBV30	TGTGCCTTAGGGACAGCCAACTCTGGAAACACCATATATTTT	CALGTANSGNTIYF
-	TRBJ2-1	15	TRBD2	TRBV5-1	TGCGCCAGCACCATGGGGGTAGCGGGAGAGGTTGAGCAGTTCTTC	CASTMGVAGEVEQFF
-	TRBJ2-7	13	-	TRBV27	TGTGCCAGCAGTTGGAACCTTGCCTACGAGCAGTACTTC	CASSWNLAYEQYF